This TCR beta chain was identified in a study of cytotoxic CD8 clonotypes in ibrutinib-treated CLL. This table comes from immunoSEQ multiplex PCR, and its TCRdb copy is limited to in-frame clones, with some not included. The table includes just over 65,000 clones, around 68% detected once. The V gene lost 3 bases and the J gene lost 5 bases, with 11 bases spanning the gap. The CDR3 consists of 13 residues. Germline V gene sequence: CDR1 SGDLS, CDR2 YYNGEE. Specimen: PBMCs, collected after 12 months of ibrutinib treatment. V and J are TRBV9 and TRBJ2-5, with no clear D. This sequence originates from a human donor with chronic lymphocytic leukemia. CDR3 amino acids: CASSATHWETQYF. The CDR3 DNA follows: TGTGCCAGCAGCGCCACCCATTGGGAGACCCAGTACTTC. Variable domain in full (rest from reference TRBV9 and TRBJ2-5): DSGVTQTPKHLITATGQRVTLRCSPRSGDLSVYWYQQSLDQGLQFLIQYYNGEERAKGNILERFSAQQFPDLHSELNLSSLELGDSALYFCASSATHWETQYFGPGTRLLVL.